The next 5 T cell receptor beta chains were all read from a single sample in a study of control samples from healthy donors and cancer patients. Repertoires were generated with immunoSEQ multiplex PCR, while TCRdb's copy carries only in-frame clones and drops some. The sample consists of tens of thousands of clones, less than 95% of them appearing once. The sequenced material came from blood. The receptors shown here come from a man aged 30-40 years in good health.

The V call is TRBV24-1, the J call TRBJ1-4; 8 bases agree with TRBD1. The V gene's germline CDR1 is KGHDR and CDR2 SFDVKD. The CDR3 loop spans 16 amino acids. Germline trimming cut 4 bases from V and 5 bases from J; bases unmatched to any gene: 8. The CDR3 here is CATSEGGTGLNEKLFF. The CDR3 coding sequence is TGTGCCACCAGTGAGGGGGGGACAGGCCTAAATGAAAAACTGTTTTTT.

V is TRBV21-1 and J is TRBJ2-2; the DNA was not compared with TRBD2, the D call given in the table. TRBV21-1 is a pseudogene segment. There are 16 residues in the CDR3. This CDR3 is CASSKQSGGSTGELFF. CDR3 nucleotides: TGTGCCAGCAGCAAACAGAGCGGGGGGAGCACCGGGGAGCTGTTTTTT.

The gene calls are TRBV27 and TRBJ1-1, with unresolved D. This CDR3 has 14 residues. Germline loops: CDR1 MNHEY, CDR2 SMNVEV (reference sequence). V lost 3 bases and J lost 5, with 13 bases in between. The CDR3 reads CASSLSGLGTEAFF. Written as DNA, the CDR3 is TGTGCCAGCAGTTTGTCCGGCCTTGGGACTGAAGCTTTCTTT.

A word on this clone: Compared with germline, one end of the junction differs, possibly owing to a read error. The rearrangement links TRBV3-1 (or the pseudogene TRBV3-2) to TRBJ1-6; TRBD1 is a possible D gene (5 bases). Germline values: CDR1 LGHDT, CDR2 YNNKEL (reference sequence). The CDR3 sequence is 16 residues long. The CDR3 DNA sequence: TGTGCCAGCGGCCAAGGACGGGGGGGGACTAATTCACCCCTCCACTTT. Translating it yields CASGQGRGGTNSPLHF.

This chain uses TRBV19 with TRBJ1-1, with 7 bases fitting TRBD1. CDR3 size: 15 residues. Germline CDR1 LNHDA, CDR2 SQIVND (reference sequence). Trimming at V came to 1 base and at J to 5 bases, leaving 7 bases not matched to a gene. The CDR3 spells CASSIGRGGRTEAFF. CDR3 bases: TGTGCCAGTAGTATAGGCAGGGGGGGAAGGACTGAAGCTTTCTTT.